Listed below are T cell receptor beta chains from one sample, sequenced in a study of human T cells and chemical hapten exposure. Using its own MiXCR run on the RACE reads, TCRdb lists one record per CDR3 protein. Here the sample spans about 110,000 distinct CDR3 sequences, about a tenth being singletons. The sample was whole blood, taken in connection with sensitization to the hapten diphenylcyclopropenone (DPC). The receptors stem from a woman between 40 and 55 years old with alopecia areata. Some clones in this sample may be carry-over from other donors' samples. Both conserved end residues are part of each CDR3. A D gene is named only where the DNA matches it firmly. Clone size is given for some rows only: seen once, a few or many times, or a class if the clone is expanded.

v_call	clone_size	cdr3_length	j_call	d_call	cdr3_nt	cdr3_aa
TRBV3-1	NA	16	TRBJ2-4	NA	TGTGCCAGCAGCCAAGAGCGGGGGCTAGCCAAAAACATTCAGTACTTC	CASSQERGLAKNIQYF
TRBV12-3/TRBV12-4	NA	14	TRBJ2-1	TRBD1	TGTGCCAGTGACCGGGACAGGGACTACAATGAGCAGTTCTTC	CASDRDRDYNEQFF
TRBV18	many	14	TRBJ1-4	NA	TGTGCCAGCTCCCTGGACGGACGAAATGAAAAACTGTTTTTT	CASSLDGRNEKLFF
TRBV14	NA	13	TRBJ2-2	NA	TGTGCCAGCAGCCAAGATCTGTCCGGGGAGCTGTTTTTT	CASSQDLSGELFF
TRBV5-4	NA	13	TRBJ2-7	TRBD2	TGTGCCATCTCGCGGGGAGGGTCCTACGAGCAGTACTTC	CAISRGGSYEQYF
TRBV12-3/TRBV12-4	few	15	TRBJ1-1	NA	TGTGCCAGCAGTTTAAGGGACACCCGCAGTCCTGAAGCTTTCTTT	CASSLRDTRSPEAFF
TRBV24-1	many	12	TRBJ2-3	NA	TGTGCCACCAGTCAGGACCGAGATACGCAGTATTTT	CATSQDRDTQYF
TRBV13	many	14	TRBJ1-5	TRBD1	TGTGCCAGCAGCTTAAAAGGGGGCAGCCAGCCCCAGCATTTT	CASSLKGGSQPQHF
TRBV5-1	NA	14	TRBJ2-7	TRBD1	TGCGCCAGCAGCTCCGGGACAGCAGCCTACGAGCAGTACTTC	CASSSGTAAYEQYF
TRBV12-3/TRBV12-4	many	15	TRBJ2-5	TRBD1	TGTGCCAGCAGATTACAGGGGGCCCCTCAAGAGACCCAGTACTTC	CASRLQGAPQETQYF
TRBV7-8	few	16	TRBJ2-7	NA	TGTGCCAGCAGCGGAGTGGACAGGGACTACTCCTACGAGCAGTACTTC	CASSGVDRDYSYEQYF
TRBV19	many	14	TRBJ1-5	NA	TGTGCCAGTAGTATAGATCACAGAAATCAGCCCCAGCATTTT	CASSIDHRNQPQHF
TRBV7-2	few	12	TRBJ2-1	TRBD1	TGTGCCAGCAGCGCTTGGACAGGAAAGCAGTTCTTC	CASSAWTGKQFF
TRBV3-1	NA	13	TRBJ1-2	TRBD1	TGTGCCAGCAGCTTAGGACAGGGAGTTGGCTACACCTTC	CASSLGQGVGYTF
TRBV4-3	NA	13	TRBJ2-3	TRBD2	TGCGCCAGCAGAGGCGGGGGACGGGATACGCAGTATTTT	CASRGGGRDTQYF
TRBV4-2	few	17	TRBJ2-2	NA	TGTGCCAGCCGTCCTACAGGGGCTAGCGGGAACACCGGGGAGCTGTTTTTT	CASRPTGASGNTGELFF
TRBV10-3	many	17	TRBJ2-3	TRBD2	TGTGCCATCAGCCCCGGGACTAGCGGGGGGGGCACAGATACGCAGTATTTT	CAISPGTSGGGTDTQYF
TRBV3-2	few	18	TRBJ2-5	NA	TGTGCCAGCAGCCAAGGCGTGACTAGCGGGGGGGACCAAGAGACCCAGTACTTC	CASSQGVTSGGDQETQYF
TRBV3-1	many	14	TRBJ1-1	NA	TGTGCCAGCAGCCAGGCGCAGGCAACCACTGAAGCTTTCTTT	CASSQAQATTEAFF
TRBV5-1	few	14	TRBJ2-3	NA	TGCGCCAGCAGCTTTGCCAGCGGGACAGATACGCAGTATTTT	CASSFASGTDTQYF
TRBV20-1	NA	10	TRBJ1-2	NA	TGCAGTGCTGATGTCGGTGGCTACACCTTC	CSADVGGYTF
TRBV7-2	few	15	TRBJ1-3	NA	TGTGCCAGCAGCTTAACAAGCCTCTCTGGAAACACCATATATTTT	CASSLTSLSGNTIYF
TRBV7-6	few	14	TRBJ2-7	NA	TGTGCCAGCAGCTTATCCGAAAACGCCTACGAGCAGTACTTC	CASSLSENAYEQYF
TRBV7-2	NA	16	TRBJ2-1	TRBD2	TGTGCCAGCAGCGTTAGCGGGCGGGGGGGCCCCGATGAGCAGTTCTTC	CASSVSGRGGPDEQFF
TRBV5-1	many	15	TRBJ2-1	TRBD1	TGCGCCAGCAGCTTGTACCGGACAGGGACAAATGAGCAGTTCTTC	CASSLYRTGTNEQFF
TRBV11-2	many	13	TRBJ1-2	NA	TGTGCCAGCAGCTCAGGAGGGCTCTATGGCTACACCTTC	CASSSGGLYGYTF
TRBV6-4	NA	13	TRBJ2-3	NA	TGTGCCAGCAGTGACTCGGGGGTAGATACGCAGTATTTT	CASSDSGVDTQYF
TRBV24-1	NA	14	TRBJ1-5	TRBD1	TGTGCCACCAGTGAGCCTGGGACAGAGCAGCCCCAGCATTTT	CATSEPGTEQPQHF
TRBV29-1	NA	13	TRBJ1-2	NA	TGCAGCGTTGAGACACTTGCTAACTATGGCTACACCTTC	CSVETLANYGYTF
TRBV29-1	many	14	TRBJ1-5	NA	TGCAGCGTTGAAGCAGTTAGGGTTTATCAGCCCCAGCATTTT	CSVEAVRVYQPQHF
TRBV25-1	many	19	TRBJ2-2	NA	TGTGCCAGCAGGGCCCCGAGGGGTGAGAAAGGACCGAACACCGGGGAGCTGTTTTTT	CASRAPRGEKGPNTGELFF
TRBV12-3/TRBV12-4	NA	19	TRBJ2-1	TRBD2	TGTGCCAGCAGTCCCGGACTAGCGGGGGGCTTTAGCTCCTACAATGAGCAGTTCTTC	CASSPGLAGGFSSYNEQFF
TRBV20-1	few	16	TRBJ2-7	TRBD2	TGCAGTGCTAAAGATTGGGGGACTAGCGGATCCTACGAGCAGTACTTC	CSAKDWGTSGSYEQYF
TRBV7-6	many	16	TRBJ2-5	TRBD2	TGTGCCAGCAGCACGCTCGTAGCGGGGGGACAAGAGACCCAGTACTTC	CASSTLVAGGQETQYF
TRBV3-1	NA	13	TRBJ1-4	NA	TGTGCCAGCAGCCAAGTTGAAAATGAAAAACTGTTTTTT	CASSQVENEKLFF
TRBV18	many	12	TRBJ1-2	TRBD1	TGTGCCAGCGCGGACAGGGCGAAAGGCTACACCTTC	CASADRAKGYTF
TRBV6-1	many	12	TRBJ2-7	NA	TGTGCCACCCGGGGAGTCCCCAGCGAGCAGTACTTC	CATRGVPSEQYF